The 7 T cell receptor beta chains given below trace back to one sample, sequenced in a study of T cells after somatic rescue of genetic block. The table came from immunoSEQ multiplex PCR; TCRdb's copy has only in-frame clones and leaves some out. The sample lists about 88,000 clones; more than 80% were seen once. Source material: peripheral blood mononuclear cells (PBMCs). The receptors come from a young woman.

The chain is built from TRBV30 and TRBJ2-7; D is unresolved. Trimming removed 4 bases at V and 2 bases at J, with 21 bases between. This CDR3 is 16 amino acids long. Germline assignment: CDR1 GTSNPN and CDR2 SVGIG (reference sequence). CDR3 loop: CAWTGTRRLFAYEQYF. The CDR3 bases are TGTGCCTGGACCGGCACCCGCAGGTTATTCGCCTACGAGCAGTACTTC.

The CDR3 coding sequence is TGTGCCTGGAGTGTAGGGCAGCAAAACATTCAGTACTTC. Its translation is CAWSVGQQNIQYF. This chain uses TRBV30 with TRBJ2-4; D remains unclear. This CDR3 is 13 amino acids long. Germline assignment: CDR1 GTSNPN and CDR2 SVGIG (reference sequence). Between the trimmed V and J ends, which lost 0 bases and 5 bases, there was a span of 8 bases.

This chain links TRBV4-3 with TRBJ1-2; no clear D gene. Germline CDR1 and CDR2: LGHNA and YSLEER. The CDR3 covers 15 residues. Trimming cost V 3 bases and J 2 bases, with 13 bases left between them. The CDR3 DNA follows: TGCGCCAGCAGCCACTCGACGGGGTCCAACTATGGCTACACCTTC. Its translation: CASSHSTGSNYGYTF.

The table lists this clone with a few counts. The genes are TRBV9 and TRBJ2-5; TRBD2 aligns across 7 bases. CDR1 is SGDLS and CDR2 is YYNGEE in the germline V gene. The junction had 5 bases not matched to a gene; V was cut back by 0 bases and J by 0 bases. CDR3 size: 16 residues. As DNA, the CDR3 is TGTGCCAGCAGCGTAGAGGGTAGCGGGTACCAAGAGACCCAGTACTTC. Translation: CASSVEGSGYQETQYF.

V usage is TRBV19 and J usage is TRBJ1-1; perhaps TRBD1 as D (6 bases). Trimming pared 6 bases from V and 3 bases from J, leaving 17 bases between. This CDR3 has 15 residues. The V gene's germline CDR1 is LNHDA and CDR2 SQIVND (reference sequence). The CDR3 sequence is CASRVPTGRDTEAFF. For the CDR3, the DNA is TGTGCCAGTAGGGTCCCTACAGGGCGTGACACTGAAGCTTTCTTT.

V usage is TRBV5-5 and J usage is TRBJ1-4; weak D call: TRBD1 (5 bases). The CDR3 has 14 amino acids. V lost 4 bases, J lost 5 bases, and 12 bases lay in between. Per germline, CDR1 SGHKS and CDR2 YYEKEE (reference sequence). DNA for the CDR3: TGTGCCAGCAGCCCGGAGCGGGGCAATGAAAAACTGTTTTTT. Translation gives CASSPERGNEKLFF.

This chain joins TRBV11-2 and TRBJ2-7, with 7 nucleotides matching TRBD1. V dropped 5 bases and J dropped 7; count of bases not matched to a gene: 2. This CDR3 region has 11 residues. Per germline, CDR1 SGHAT and CDR2 FQNNGV. CDR3 bases: TGTGCCAGCAGCCCAGGGGGAGAGCAGTACTTC. It yields the protein CASSPGGEQYF.